The present entry profiles one TCR beta chain with its context. The antigen is undetermined. The protocol was immunoSEQ multiplex PCR, while the TCRdb copy is restricted to in-frame clones and leaves out a portion. Of around 26,000 clones listed, 60% to 80% were seen once; the top ten hold around 25%. These data belong to a study of OX40 agonist ivuxolimab in advanced cancers. Study overall: The study enrolled dose-escalation patients with hepatocellular carcinoma, melanoma, renal cell or head and neck cancer. Partial responses occurred in three patients (one hepatocellular carcinoma, two cutaneous melanoma).

General study results and limits: The CD4+ and CD8+ T cells in the blood had expanded clonally by week 6 at 0.1 to 3.0 mg/kg.

The germline V gene has CDR1 DFQATT and CDR2 SNEGSKA (reference sequence). Trimming took 2 bases from V and 9 from J, leaving 8 bases between them. The CDR3 length is 11 residues. The cohort excluded patients with autoimmune disease history or systemic immunosuppression. The TCR sequence derives from an adult with an advanced solid tumor such as melanoma, head and neck, liver or kidney cancer. The specimen was CD4+ or CD8+ T cells sorted from blood, collected in a trial of the OX40 agonist ivuxolimab. This rearrangement joins TRBV20-1 to TRBJ2-1, with D possibly being TRBD1 or TRBD2 (5 bases each). CDR3 in amino acids: CSARQGREQFF. The CDR3, as DNA: TGCAGTGCTAGACAGGGACGTGAGCAGTTCTTC.